Each of the 17 T cell receptor beta chains below was sequenced from the same sample in a study of cytomegalovirus exposure and HLA in healthy donors. Assay: immunoSEQ multiplex PCR; the TCRdb copy retains only in-frame clones and omits some. The top ten clones hold 0.95% to 1.5% of a sample with 150,000 to 200,000 clones, about 81% of them seen once. Input material: PBMCs. The receptors were sampled from a woman aged 25-40 years in good health and CMV-seronegative.

This chain links TRBV15 with TRBJ1-1; D remains unclear. The CDR3 spans 16 residues. The V and J ends lost 1 base and 4 bases respectively, with 16 bases between them. Per germline, CDR1 LNHNV and CDR2 YYDKDF (reference sequence). This chain's CDR3 is CATSRGGAPRSTEAFF. CDR3 DNA: TGTGCCACCAGCAGAGGTGGCGCCCCTAGGTCCACTGAAGCTTTCTTT.

The chain employs TRBV9 and TRBJ2-1; D not resolved. The CDR3 loop spans 16 amino acids. V dropped 4 bases and J dropped 6 bases, with 20 bases sitting between them. The germline V gene encodes CDR1 SGDLS and CDR2 YYNGEE. CDR3 amino acids: CASSHLLRQAPNEQFF. The CDR3 DNA reads as TGTGCCAGCAGCCACCTCCTACGGCAGGCCCCCAATGAGCAGTTCTTC. Complete variable domain (other parts from reference TRBV9 and TRBJ2-1): DSGVTQTPKHLITATGQRVTLRCSPRSGDLSVYWYQQSLDQGLQFLIQYYNGEERAKGNILERFSAQQFPDLHSELNLSSLELGDSALYFCASSHLLRQAPNEQFFGPGTRLTVL.

The chain employs TRBV10-3 and TRBJ2-3; the D gene is possibly TRBD1 (7 bases). From germline, CDR1 is ENHRY and CDR2 SYGVKD. The CDR3 extends over 14 amino acids. V was trimmed by 7 bases and J by 6 bases, leaving 17 bases between them. The CDR3 spells CAIKGADGSDTQYF. As DNA, the CDR3 is TGTGCCATCAAGGGGGCTGACGGGAGTGATACGCAGTATTTT.

The chain uses TRBV10-3 and TRBJ2-2; TRBD1 agrees at 7 bases. CDR1 and CDR2 (germline): ENHRY, SYGVKD. The CDR3 is made up of 15 amino acids. The V and J ends lost 5 bases and 2 bases, in that order; junction bases with no gene match: 5. The CDR3 nucleotides are TGTGCCATCAGTCCGGGACAGACAAACACCGGGGAGCTGTTTTTT. Residues: CAISPGQTNTGELFF.

V is TRBV5-1 and J is TRBJ2-1, with D perhaps matching TRBD1 (6 bases). The ends were cut back, 2 bases at V and 6 bases at J, with 12 bases in the middle. This CDR3 contains 14 residues. Per the germline V gene, CDR1 is SGHRS and CDR2 is YFSETQ. The DNA of the CDR3 is TGCGCCAGCAGCTTAAAGGCAGGGGTCAATGAGCAGTTCTTC. This gives the protein CASSLKAGVNEQFF.

The chain has TRBV9 and TRBJ2-7, with D maybe TRBD2 (5 bases). The V gene's germline CDR1 is SGDLS and CDR2 YYNGEE. This CDR3 region has 13 residues. V was pared by 3 bases and J by 6 bases, with 13 bases between. The CDR3 loop reads CASSGPTTSEQYF. Here the CDR3 DNA reads TGTGCCAGCAGCGGACCCACTACTAGCGAGCAGTACTTC.

This clone appeared once. The chain is built from TRBV4-1 and TRBJ1-1; no reliable D call. Per the germline V gene, CDR1 is MGHRA and CDR2 is YSYEKL. V was shortened by 4 bases and J by 2 bases, with 14 bases between the two germline ends. The CDR3 is 15 amino acids. The CDR3 is CASSPEQVLNTEAFF. The CDR3 bases are TGCGCCAGCAGCCCAGAACAAGTTTTAAACACTGAAGCTTTCTTT.

J is TRBJ1-2 and V is TRBV5-1, with 7 bases matching TRBD1. V lost 4 bases, J lost 2 bases, and 11 bases stayed unmatched. The length of the CDR3 is 16 residues. Germline CDR1 SGHRS, CDR2 YFSETQ. The CDR3, as DNA: TGCGCCAGCAGCCCAAATCCGGGACAGAAAAACTATGGCTACACCTTC. Its translation is CASSPNPGQKNYGYTF.

The V and J genes are TRBV5-1 and TRBJ2-3; TRBD2 matches 9 bases. This CDR3 has 16 residues. Germline CDR1 is SGHRS and CDR2 is YFSETQ. The V and J ends lost 5 bases and 2 bases, in that order; junction bases with no gene match: 9. CDR3 residues: CASRPGTSSDTDTQYF. The CDR3 nucleotides read TGCGCCAGCAGGCCCGGGACTAGCAGTGACACAGATACGCAGTATTTT. Full variable domain (rest looked up from reference TRBV5-1 and TRBJ2-3): KAGVTQTPRYLIKTRGQQVTLSCSPISGHRSVSWYQQTPGQGLQFLFEYFSETQRNKGNFPGRFSGRQFSNSRSEMNVSTLELGDSALYLCASRPGTSSDTDTQYFGPGTRLTVL.

This rearrangement joins TRBV28 to TRBJ1-2, with 7 positions matching TRBD1. After removal of 5 bases from V and 0 bases from J, the junction contained 6 bases not matched to a gene. The CDR3 is 15 residues long. Looked up from germline, CDR1 is MDHEN and CDR2 is SYDVKM. CDR3 in DNA: TGTGCCAGCAGTCCGTCCGGGACAGCTAACTATGGCTACACCTTC. It is translated as CASSPSGTANYGYTF.

The chain links TRBV28 to TRBJ1-4, with 10 nucleotides matching TRBD1. Germline V gene sequence: CDR1 MDHEN, CDR2 SYDVKM. The junction had 11 bases not matched to a gene; V was cut back by 5 bases and J by 8 bases. CDR3 size: 16 residues. In nucleotides, the CDR3 is TGTGCCAGCAGTCAACCGGGGACAGGGGTCGGAGAAAAACTGTTTTTT. Its protein is CASSQPGTGVGEKLFF.

This sequence joins TRBV6-5 and TRBJ2-3; TRBD2 is a possible D gene (6 bases). V was cut by 8 bases and J by 1 base, with 13 bases left in between. CDR1 is MNHEY and CDR2 is SVGAGI in the germline V gene. The CDR3 spans 14 residues. Here the CDR3 reads CASGGTVGTDTQYF. CDR3 in DNA: TGTGCCAGCGGGGGGACGGTGGGCACAGATACGCAGTATTTT.

The V gene is TRBV27, the J gene TRBJ2-7, with 7 positions matching TRBD1. The CDR3 covers 14 residues. Germline loops: CDR1 MNHEY, CDR2 SMNVEV (reference sequence). V shed 5 bases, J shed 2 bases, and the junction held 6 bases outside the gene matches. DNA for the CDR3: TGTGCCAGCAGTCCAGGACAGGAGCCCTACGAGCAGTACTTC. Translating gives CASSPGQEPYEQYF.

V gene TRBV5-1 combines with J gene TRBJ1-4, with TRBD1 as a possible D gene (6 bases). V was clipped by 5 bases and J by 3 bases, with 11 bases between them. The V gene's germline CDR1 is SGHRS and CDR2 YFSETQ. CDR3 length equals 14 residues. CDR3 in amino acids: CASRDGGPNEKLFF. For the CDR3, the DNA is TGCGCCAGCAGGGACGGGGGGCCTAATGAAAAACTGTTTTTT.

The chain carries TRBV6-1 and TRBJ2-7, with D possibly being TRBD1 (6 bases). From germline, CDR1 is MNHNS and CDR2 SASEGT. The CDR3 runs 14 residues. The V gene lost 5 bases and the J gene lost 3 bases, with 14 bases spanning the gap. Here the CDR3 DNA reads TGTGCCAGCAGTCCAACAAACAGGGTCTACGAGCAGTACTTC. It translates to CASSPTNRVYEQYF.

This rearrangement joins TRBV25-1 to TRBJ2-5; 7 bases map to TRBD2. With V trimmed by 1 base and J by 3 bases, 8 bases remained unmatched. This CDR3 region has 16 residues. Germline CDR1 MGHDK, CDR2 SYGVNS. CDR3 DNA sequence: TGTGCCAGCAGTGAATTAAATGGGGGGGGAAAAGAGACCCAGTACTTC. The encoded protein is CASSELNGGGKETQYF. Variable domain in full (rest from reference TRBV25-1 and TRBJ2-5): EADIYQTPRYLVIGTGKKITLECSQTMGHDKMYWYQQDPGMELHLIHYSYGVNSTEKGDLSSESTVSRIRTEHFPLTLESARPSHTSQYLCASSELNGGGKETQYFGPGTRLLVL.

The V and J genes are TRBV7-3 and TRBJ1-1; perhaps TRBD1 as D (6 bases). The germline gives CDR1 SGHTA, CDR2 FQGTGA. The V end lost 3 bases, the J end lost 5 bases, and 10 bases lay between the germline ends. This CDR3 has 13 residues. The CDR3 loop is CASSFGGQTEAFF. The DNA for the CDR3 is TGTGCCAGCAGCTTTGGGGGCCAGACTGAAGCTTTCTTT.